The 3 T cell receptor beta chains listed next were all sequenced from one sample in a study of neurological immune-mediated disorders. TCRdb reprocessed the 5' RACE reads with MiXCR, giving one entry per CDR3 protein. The sample consists of some 30,000 distinct CDR3 sequences, under 25% of them appearing once. The material sequenced was PBMCs. The receptor source for this set is a woman aged 60-75 years in good health.

Many counts were recorded for this clonotype. This sequence joins TRBV27 and TRBJ2-7, with TRBD1 identical over 8 bases. Per germline, CDR1 MNHEY and CDR2 SMNVEV (reference sequence). CDR3 length equals 14 residues. V lost 0 bases, J lost 6 bases, and 4 bases stayed unmatched. The CDR3 reads CASSLSGTGSEQYF. Written as DNA, the CDR3 is TGTGCCAGCAGTTTATCAGGGACAGGAAGCGAGCAGTACTTC.

In this sample, this clonotype turned up many times. The J gene is TRBJ2-2, the V gene TRBV28, with D possibly matching TRBD2 (6 bases). There are 13 residues in the CDR3. The germline V gene has CDR1 MDHEN and CDR2 SYDVKM. Trimming took off 8 bases at V and 3 bases at J, with 10 bases between the two ends. DNA of the CDR3: TGTGCCAGCCGGGACTTATACACCGGGGAGCTGTTTTTT. Its translation is CASRDLYTGELFF.

This clonotype was detected many times. The rearrangement uses TRBV11-2 and TRBJ2-6; the D is unclear. Germline CDR1 reads SGHAT; CDR2 reads FQNNGV. Trimming removed 3 bases from V and 1 base from J, with 13 bases in between. The CDR3 loop spans 17 amino acids. The CDR3 DNA follows: TGTGCCAGCAGCTTTTGGGTCTTGCATTCTGGGGCCAACGTCCTGACTTTC. Translating gives CASSFWVLHSGANVLTF.